Sequencing of this T cell receptor (beta chain) was carried out in a study of cytomegalovirus exposure and HLA in healthy donors. On the study more broadly: Clustering assigned over 70% of the 350 to 450 genotyped donors to the Caucasian-associated ancestry cluster.

The CDR3 runs 13 residues. Trimming shortened V by 4 bases and J by 0 bases, and 8 bases separated the two germline ends. Germline V gene sequence: CDR1 SGHNT, CDR2 YYREEE (reference sequence). Findings and limits, study-wide: In an earlier analysis, in some 500 donors, most V segments appeared productive either ~87% or ~30% of the time. The study put 150 to 200 TCR beta chains on its list as cytomegalovirus-associated. Among the most significant clusters, several appeared linked to common viral pathogens in a later analysis.

To note about this clone: Its antigen remains unknown.

PCR employed 60 Vbeta and 13 Jbeta primers. Only in-frame clones appear in the TCRdb table, and some are missing; sequencing was by immunoSEQ multiplex PCR. The data show just over 150,000 clones, over 65% seen once. The V call is TRBV5-4, the J call TRBJ2-7, with D uncertain. Sequencing was done on a sample of PBMCs. This receptor was taken from a woman between 35 and 50 years old in good health and CMV-seronegative. CDR3 nucleotides: TGTGCCAGCAGCATATCGAGCTCCTACGAGCAGTACTTC. This encodes CASSISSSYEQYF.